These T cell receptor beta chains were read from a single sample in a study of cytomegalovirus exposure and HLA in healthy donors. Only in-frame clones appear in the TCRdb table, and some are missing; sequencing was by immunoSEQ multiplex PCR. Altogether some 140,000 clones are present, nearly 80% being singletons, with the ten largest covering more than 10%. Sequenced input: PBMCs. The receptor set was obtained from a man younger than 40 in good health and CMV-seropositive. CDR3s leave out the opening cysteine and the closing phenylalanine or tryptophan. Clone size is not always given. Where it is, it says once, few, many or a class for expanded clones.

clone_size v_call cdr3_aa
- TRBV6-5 ASSYSSGSYEQY
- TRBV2 ASSDLLGAAYEQY
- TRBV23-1 ASSQLTSGPANTGELF
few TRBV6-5 ASGGYNEQF
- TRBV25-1 ASSEFLGGSEQY
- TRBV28 ASRPSGTAGGDTQY
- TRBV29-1 SVALWDRANSYEQY
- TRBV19 ASSVTDRGTTEAF
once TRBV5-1 ASRWGAQGTHTDTQY
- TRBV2 ASSVGQSNQPQH
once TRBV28 ASSLSLGTQY
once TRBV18 ASSPTRGQGSPLREKLF
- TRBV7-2 ASSPQPQGRYYNEQF
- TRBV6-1 ATSQGGQGATSEY
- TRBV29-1 SVEGREKPYEQY
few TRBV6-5 ASSKIGGDQPQH
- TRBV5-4 ASSLDFKNTGELF
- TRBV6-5 ASSPHQGLDTEAF
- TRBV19 ASSTYIAASYNEQF
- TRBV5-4 ASSLEHNTEAF
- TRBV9 ASSVGTGTEHEQY
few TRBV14 ASSQDYSSYNEQF
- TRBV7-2 ASSLPGISNTIY
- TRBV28 ASGGLAGPERYEQY
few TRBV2 ASFLEVGYLSYEQY
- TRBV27 ASSLWGTGGGYT
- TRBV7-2 ASSLSTVQETQY
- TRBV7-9 ASSSGQLFSGNTIY
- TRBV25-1 ASSDSGRLANIQY
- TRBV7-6 ASSRLAGGSYNEQF
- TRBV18 ASSPPPSGEAF
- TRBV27 ASSFARQHEQY
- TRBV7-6 ASSHNHNEQF
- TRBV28 ASSTHRPGQGGEDTQY
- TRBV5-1 ASSLSGRAQY
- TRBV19 ASSLVAGDSNEQF
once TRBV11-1 ASSLSAAEAF
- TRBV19 ASDRGRQYSNQPQH
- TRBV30 AWTTDRNEKLF
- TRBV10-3 AISEPSRGSPYEQY
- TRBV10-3 AITPGQKITDTQY
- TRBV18 ASSPLLGAYNEQF
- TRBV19 ASSGTSGGIKDEQF
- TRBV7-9 ASSSPLAGELF
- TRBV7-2 ASSLDPGQGSYEQF
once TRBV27 ASSPPRLREIAQY
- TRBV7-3 ASSLSGAGGELF
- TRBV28 ASGTGQKAF
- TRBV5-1 ASSAGLGGVETQY
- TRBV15 ATSRVRGGGNTIY
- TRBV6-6 ASSYGDSYEQY
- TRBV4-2 ASSQDPSGRDEQF